The TCR beta chain under discussion was sequenced for a study of shared clonotypes between healthy human individuals. Across the whole study: CD4 naive and memory got three plates each, CD8 naive two, CD8 memory one.

The study's findings and limits: The study found lower generation probabilities in non-shared clonotypes than in those shared by all four donors. Tissues were not sampled, only blood, and their repertoires likely differ.

The table came from immunoSEQ multiplex PCR; TCRdb's copy has only in-frame clones and leaves some out. The table lists 550,000 to 850,000 clones, around 72% of them singletons. All donors were healthy HIV-negative adults lacking recent acute infections or vaccinations. On this clone itself: The antigen is undetermined.

The sequencing sample was made of memory CD4+ T cells sorted from blood. Specified subset: CD45RA-negative fraction. The receptor's source is a woman in her 30s in good health.

The CDR3 reads CASSPQGLAGEKLFF. The CDR3 DNA reads as TGTGCCAGCAGCCCCCAGGGGCTCGCGGGTGAAAAACTGTTTTTT. This chain uses TRBV28 with TRBJ1-4; tentatively, D is TRBD1 (6 bases). The CDR3 is made up of 15 amino acids. Germline-derived CDR1 and CDR2 are MDHEN and SYDVKM. V gave up 6 bases and J gave up 7 bases, with 18 bases separating them. Looking up the rest from reference TRBV28 and TRBJ1-4 gives the full variable domain: DVKVTQSSRYLVKRTGEKVFLECVQDMDHENMFWYRQDPGLGLRLIYFSYDVKMKEKGDIPEGYSVSREKKERFSLILESASTNQTSMYLCASSPQGLAGEKLFFGSGTQLSVL.